These T cell receptor beta chains were read from a single sample in a study of shared clonotypes between healthy human individuals. Repertoires were generated with immunoSEQ multiplex PCR, while TCRdb's copy carries only in-frame clones and drops some. Here the sample spans about 2.4 million clones, roughly 93% being singletons. The sequenced material came from naive CD4+ T cells from PBMCs. The receptors were sampled from a man aged 18 to 29 in good health. Some clones in this sample may be carry-over from other donors' samples. Each CDR3 is given with its conserved first and last residue. The order of the fields is V gene, clone size, J gene, D gene, CDR3 DNA, CDR3 protein. The D gene is left open where the match is weak. The size field is filled for only some rows; it gives once, few, many or a size class.

TRBV7-2	.	TRBJ2-7	.	TGTGCCAGCAGCTTAGCAGTAGCCTACGAGCAGTACTTC	CASSLAVAYEQYF
TRBV25-1	.	TRBJ2-3	TRBD1	TGTGCCAGCAGTGGGTGGACAGGTGGTCGCACAGATACGCAGTATTTT	CASSGWTGGRTDTQYF
TRBV15	.	TRBJ1-3	.	TGTGCCACCAGCCCGCAACGCCTAGGGACTGGAAACACCATATATTTT	CATSPQRLGTGNTIYF
TRBV7-9	.	TRBJ2-6	TRBD1	TGTGCCAGCAGCTTAGGTCAGGGGGACCCTTCTGGGGCCAACGTCCTGACTTTC	CASSLGQGDPSGANVLTF
TRBV2	.	TRBJ2-7	TRBD1	TGTGCCAGCATCCGGCAGGGGGCCTACGAGCAGTACTTC	CASIRQGAYEQYF
TRBV2	.	TRBJ2-3	.	TGTGCCAGCAGTGGGAGAGGACCGTTGAGGGATACGCAGTATTTT	CASSGRGPLRDTQYF
TRBV7-8	.	TRBJ2-1	.	TGTGCCAGCAGCCCGTCCCGGACTGGCGTTTCCTACAATGAGCAGTTCTTC	CASSPSRTGVSYNEQFF
TRBV29-1	.	TRBJ1-1	TRBD1	TGCAGCGTTGAAATCCAGGGGGTTGAAGCTTTCTTT	CSVEIQGVEAFF
TRBV7-9	.	TRBJ2-7	TRBD2	TGTGCCAGCAGCTCCCGGGGGGAAGGGCCCTACGAGCAGTACTTC	CASSSRGEGPYEQYF
TRBV10-1	.	TRBJ2-3	.	TGCGCCAGCAGTGAGTCATTAGGGCTCCGCACAGATACGCAGTATTTT	CASSESLGLRTDTQYF
TRBV28	.	TRBJ2-3	TRBD2	TGTGCCAGCAGTTTACTTCCAGCGGGAAGGTCAGATACGCAGTATTTT	CASSLLPAGRSDTQYF
TRBV7-6	.	TRBJ2-5	.	TGTGCCAGCAGCTTAATGCCGTGGGGCCAAGAGACCCAGTACTTC	CASSLMPWGQETQYF
TRBV13	.	TRBJ1-1	TRBD1	TGTGCCAGCAGCTGGAACAGACAGGGGGCGACTTCCCGGAACACTGAAGCTTTCTTT	CASSWNRQGATSRNTEAFF
TRBV10-3	.	TRBJ2-6	TRBD1	TGTGCCGTGGGACAGTCAGAAAGCTCTGGGGCCAACGTCCTGACTTTC	CAVGQSESSGANVLTF
TRBV25-1	.	TRBJ2-6	TRBD1	TGTGCCTGCAGGGGGACTGGGGCCAACGTCCTGACTTTC	CACRGTGANVLTF
TRBV2	.	TRBJ2-2	TRBD1	TGTGCCAGCAGTGTTGGACAGGGTGGCACCGGGGAGCTGTTTTTT	CASSVGQGGTGELFF
TRBV5-1	.	TRBJ2-3	TRBD2	TGCGCCAGCAGCTTGGACCCTACGGGAGGGGATACGCAGTATTTT	CASSLDPTGGDTQYF
TRBV27	.	TRBJ2-7	TRBD1	TGTGCCAGCAGAAACAGGGGCCGCAACTCCTACGAGCAGTACTTC	CASRNRGRNSYEQYF
TRBV18	.	TRBJ2-3	.	TGTGCCAGCTCACCACAAAGCACAGATACGCAGTATTTT	CASSPQSTDTQYF
TRBV21-1	.	TRBJ2-7	.	TGTGCCAGCAGCAAAATTTTCCAGTTGGAGCAGTACTTC	CASSKIFQLEQYF
TRBV18	.	TRBJ2-7	.	TGTGCCAGCTCACCACAGAGGGGCCTACCCTACGAGCAGTACTTC	CASSPQRGLPYEQYF
TRBV5-4	.	TRBJ1-1	.	TGTGCCAGCAGCTTGGGTCCCCCGCGAGGGACTGAAGCTTTCTTT	CASSLGPPRGTEAFF
TRBV15	.	TRBJ2-7	TRBD1	TGTGCCACCAGCAGAGGTGGACAGGGGCTCACCTACGAGCAGTACTTC	CATSRGGQGLTYEQYF
TRBV20-1	.	TRBJ2-1	.	TGCAGTGCCCCAGTGTCCGGTGAGCAGTTCTTC	CSAPVSGEQFF
TRBV5-4	.	TRBJ1-1	TRBD1	TGTGCCAGCAGATTAACAGGGGGAAACACTGAAGCTTTCTTT	CASRLTGGNTEAFF
TRBV28	once	TRBJ2-7	.	TGTGCCAGCAGACACGGGGTTTCCTACGAGCAGTACTTC	CASRHGVSYEQYF
TRBV6-6	.	TRBJ2-7	.	TGTGCCGCGGGGGCCAGCTTTTCCTACGAGCAGTACTTC	CAAGASFSYEQYF
TRBV2	.	TRBJ2-4	TRBD1	TGTGCCAGCAGTCCACCTGGGCTCCGGGACAGGATACTTCTAGCCAAAAACATTCAGTACTTC	CASSPPGLRDRILLAKNIQYF
TRBV28	.	TRBJ2-1	.	TGTGCCAGCAGTTTAGGCGGGACACCCGACAATGAGCAGTTCTTC	CASSLGGTPDNEQFF
TRBV28	.	TRBJ2-2	TRBD2	TGTGCCACCATAGCAAGGGCTAGCGGGGGATGGGACCTGTTTTTT	CATIARASGGWDLFF
TRBV6-6	.	TRBJ2-3	TRBD2	TGTGCCAGCAGAAAGCGGGAGGGGGCAGATACGCAGTATTTT	CASRKREGADTQYF
TRBV20-1	.	TRBJ2-1	.	TGCAGTGGTATGTTGGGGGATGAGCAGTTCTTC	CSGMLGDEQFF
TRBV7-3	.	TRBJ2-3	.	TGTGCCAGCAGCTTACGGCCCTTACATACCGATACGCAGTATTTT	CASSLRPLHTDTQYF
TRBV11-2	few	TRBJ1-4	.	TGTGCCAGCAGCTTAGATAGTAGGTTAGGGCAAAAACTGTTTTTT	CASSLDSRLGQKLFF
TRBV2	few	TRBJ1-5	.	TGTGCCAGCAGTGAACGGGAGTGGGGCAATCAGCCCCAGCATTTT	CASSEREWGNQPQHF
TRBV9	.	TRBJ2-3	.	TGTGCCAGCAGCGTAGAGGTTGGCTACACAGATACGCAGTATTTT	CASSVEVGYTDTQYF
TRBV6-5	.	TRBJ2-2	.	TGTGCCAGCAGTAGGGGGACCGGGGAGCTGTTTTTT	CASSRGTGELFF
TRBV18	.	TRBJ2-4	TRBD1	TGTGCCAGCTCCGCAGGGGGCGCGGAAAACATTCAGTACTTC	CASSAGGAENIQYF
TRBV5-8	.	TRBJ1-1	.	TGTGCCAGCAGCTTGTACTTGGGCAGCCGGGGGACTGAAGCTTTCTTT	CASSLYLGSRGTEAFF
TRBV5-1	.	TRBJ2-1	TRBD2	TGCGCCAGCAGCTTGGGGCGGGGGACCGGTCAGAGTAATGAGCAGTTCTTC	CASSLGRGTGQSNEQFF
TRBV4-2	.	TRBJ2-1	TRBD2	TGTGCCAGCAGCCCCAACAGACTAGCAGCCTACAATGAGCAGTTCTTC	CASSPNRLAAYNEQFF
TRBV18	few	TRBJ1-1	.	TGTGCCAGCTCACCGGGATGGACAGACACTGAAGCTTTCTTT	CASSPGWTDTEAFF
TRBV11-3	.	TRBJ2-1	.	TGTGCCAGCAGCTTAGACGGCTCCTTCGGGCGGAACAATGAGCAGTTCTTC	CASSLDGSFGRNNEQFF
TRBV10-3	.	TRBJ2-1	TRBD2	TGTGCCATCAGGGAGGGACTAGCGGGAGTCAATGAGCAGTTCTTC	CAIREGLAGVNEQFF
TRBV9	.	TRBJ1-6	.	TGTGCCAGCAGCGCGGGGAATTCACCCCTCCACTTT	CASSAGNSPLHF
TRBV14	.	TRBJ2-3	.	TGTGCCAGCAGCCAGGGCGTCGGGGGTGTCACAGATACGCAGTATTTT	CASSQGVGGVTDTQYF
TRBV6-6	.	TRBJ1-1	.	TGTGCCAGCAGTTACTCCAGGGATACTGAAGCTTTCTTT	CASSYSRDTEAFF
TRBV7-3	.	TRBJ2-2	TRBD2	TGTGCCAGCAGCTTAATTGGCGGGAGCGACACCGGGGAGCTGTTTTTT	CASSLIGGSDTGELFF
TRBV30	.	TRBJ1-6	TRBD1	TGTGCCTGGAGTGGTTTAGGACAGGCGGAATCACCCCTCCACTTT	CAWSGLGQAESPLHF
TRBV7-2	.	TRBJ2-5	.	TGTGCCAGCAGCGCCGACAGTCCGGTGACCCAGTACTTC	CASSADSPVTQYF
TRBV15	.	TRBJ1-2	.	TGTGCCACCAGCAGAGATTTTACAGCCTACACCTTC	CATSRDFTAYTF
TRBV6-5	once	TRBJ1-3	.	TGTGCCAGCAGAGAGGACACTTTCTCTGGAAACACCATATATTTT	CASREDTFSGNTIYF
TRBV2	.	TRBJ1-5	.	TGTGCCAGCAGTATAGGCAGCAATCAGCCCCAGCATTTT	CASSIGSNQPQHF
TRBV28	.	TRBJ2-5	.	TGTGCCAGCAGTTCCGCCCAGGGGGGAAAAGAGACCCAGTACTTC	CASSSAQGGKETQYF
TRBV5-4	.	TRBJ1-6	TRBD1	TGTGCCAGCAGCCCAGACAGGGGAGTTTCACCCCTCCACTTT	CASSPDRGVSPLHF
TRBV5-5	.	TRBJ1-1	.	TGTGCCAGCAGCTTGACTACAGGCGGTACTGAAGCTTTCTTT	CASSLTTGGTEAFF
TRBV7-8	.	TRBJ1-3	.	TGTGCCAGCAGAAACCGGGCCTCAACTGGAAACACCATATATTTT	CASRNRASTGNTIYF
TRBV2	.	TRBJ2-7	TRBD1	TGTGCCAGCAGGGACCGGGACAGGGGGCTCTTTCGACGCGAGCAGTACTTC	CASRDRDRGLFRREQYF
TRBV5-1	.	TRBJ2-1	.	TGCGCCAGCAGCGTCAGGGTAGGGGACAATGAGCAGTTCTTC	CASSVRVGDNEQFF
TRBV9	.	TRBJ1-1	.	TGTGCCAGCAGCGTAGCCCCGGTTGTGGATTTGCGGACTGAAGCTTTCTTT	CASSVAPVVDLRTEAFF